These 27 T cell receptor beta chains were sequenced from one sample in a study of Ad26.COV2.S vaccination and SARS-CoV-2 variants. Treatment of the sample: approximately 18 received Ad26.COV2.S at low or high dose, single or two shots; roughly five received placebo; per-sample allocation not given. Sampling was done on day 63 after the first vaccine or placebo injection. Clones were sequenced by immunoSEQ multiplex PCR, and TCRdb holds only the in-frame ones, with some missing. The data contain hundreds of thousands of clones, roughly 84% of them singletons. Sequenced material: peripheral blood, taken in a trial of Ad26.COV2.S vaccine versus placebo. Every receptor here comes from a person aged 18 to 65 who received the Ad26.COV2.S COVID-19 vaccine or a placebo.

This CDR3 is CASSPLPGQGEYGYTF. The CDR3 nucleotides are TGTGCCAGCTCACCACTTCCCGGACAGGGTGAATATGGCTACACCTTC. The rearrangement uses TRBV18 and TRBJ1-2, with TRBD1 matching 8 bases. The V segment lost 1 base and the J segment 5 bases; nucleotides outside the gene matches: 9. Germline CDR1 reads KGHSH; CDR2 reads LQKENI. The CDR3 contains 16 residues.

The chain joins TRBV7-3 to TRBJ2-3, with 8 positions matching TRBD2. V was pared by 2 bases and J by 4 bases, with 8 bases of the junction left unmatched. Per the germline V gene, CDR1 is SGHTA and CDR2 is FQGTGA. The length of the CDR3 is 16 residues. The DNA of the CDR3 is TGTGCCAGCAGCTTAGGCCTAGCGGGCGGTGCAGATACGCAGTATTTT. Translated: CASSLGLAGGADTQYF.

The chain joins TRBV7-3 to TRBJ1-4, with a possible D match to TRBD1 (6 bases). The CDR3 contains 13 residues. Germline CDR1 and CDR2: SGHTA and FQGTGA. V was pared by 2 bases and J by 7 bases, with 8 bases between. The chain's CDR3 is CASSLSGVEKLFF. The CDR3 DNA follows: TGTGCCAGCAGCTTATCAGGGGTTGAAAAACTGTTTTTT.

The V gene is TRBV10-1, the J gene TRBJ1-5, with D perhaps TRBD1 (5 bases). The germline V and J ends were trimmed by 3 bases and 0 bases, with 18 bases remaining between them. The CDR3 is made up of 18 amino acids. Germline-derived CDR1 and CDR2 are WNHNN and SYGVQD (reference sequence). CDR3 in amino acids: CASSDPGGGPNSNQPQHF. DNA of the CDR3: TGCGCCAGCAGTGATCCTGGGGGGGGTCCCAATAGCAATCAGCCCCAGCATTTT.

V and J are TRBV5-8 and TRBJ1-2, with TRBD1 as a possible D gene (6 bases). This CDR3 contains 14 residues. The V and J ends lost 4 bases and 0 bases respectively, with 10 bases between them. Germline values: CDR1 SGHTS, CDR2 YDEGEE. CDR3 region: CASSLDSSNYGYTF. The CDR3 DNA sequence: TGTGCCAGCAGCCTGGACAGTTCTAACTATGGCTACACCTTC.

The chain links TRBV27 to TRBJ2-3; D is ambiguous. The CDR3 covers 14 residues. Germline V gene lookup returns CDR1 MNHEY and CDR2 SMNVEV (reference sequence). V gave up 5 bases and J gave up 1 base, with 10 bases separating them. For the CDR3, the DNA is TGTGCCAGCAGTCCCCTGGAGCGCACAGATACGCAGTATTTT. Its protein is CASSPLERTDTQYF.

V is TRBV18 and J is TRBJ1-1; D remains ambiguous. Germline V gene sequence: CDR1 KGHSH, CDR2 LQKENI. Trimming cost V 3 bases and J 6 bases, with 8 bases left between them. CDR3 length equals 12 residues. This CDR3 reads CASSPYNSEAFF. In nucleotides, the CDR3 is TGTGCCAGCTCACCGTATAATTCTGAAGCTTTCTTT. The full variable domain, its missing parts supplied by reference TRBV18 and TRBJ1-1, is NAGVMQNPRHLVRRRGQEARLRCSPMKGHSHVYWYRQLPEEGLKFMVYLQKENIIDESGMPKERFSAEFPKEGPSILRIQQVVRGDSAAYFCASSPYNSEAFFGQGTRLTVV.

The V call is TRBV5-8, the J call TRBJ1-2, with D maybe TRBD1 (6 bases). CDR3 length equals 14 residues. Trimming pared 3 bases from V and 5 bases from J, leaving 14 bases between. Per the germline V gene, CDR1 is SGHTS and CDR2 is YDEGEE. CDR3 loop: CASSSPGTLYGYTF. The CDR3 DNA reads as TGTGCCAGCAGCTCCCCCGGGACACTTTATGGCTACACCTTC. The whole variable domain, remainder taken from reference TRBV5-8 and TRBJ1-2, is EAGVTQSPTHLIKTRGQQATLRCSPISGHTSVYWYQQALGLGLQFLLWYDEGEERNRGNFPPRFSGRQFPNYSSELNVNALELEDSALYLCASSSPGTLYGYTFGSGTRLTVV.

The J gene is TRBJ1-5, the V gene TRBV23-1; D is unresolved. TRBV23-1 is recorded as an ORF, its role being uncertain. The CDR3 runs 17 residues. Trimming pared 0 bases from V and 0 bases from J, leaving 12 bases between. The CDR3 DNA follows: TGCGCCAGCAGTCAATCGCTTGGCACTCTTAGCAATCAGCCCCAGCATTTT. Translation gives CASSQSLGTLSNQPQHF.

V and J are TRBV7-8 and TRBJ2-7, with 9 bases identical to TRBD1. Looked up from germline, CDR1 is SGHVS and CDR2 is FQNEAQ. The CDR3 has 14 residues. Unmatched junction bases numbered 4, after V lost 5 bases and J lost 2 bases. The CDR3 DNA reads as TGTGCCAGCAGCGGCCGGGACAGGGCCTACGAGCAGTACTTC. It translates to CASSGRDRAYEQYF. The entire variable domain, with the rest obtained from reference TRBV7-8 and TRBJ2-7, is as follows: GAGVSQSPRYKVAKRGQDVALRCDPISGHVSLFWYQQALGQGPEFLTYFQNEAQLDKSGLPSDRFFAERPEGSVSTLKIQRTQQEDSAVYLCASSGRDRAYEQYFGPGTRLTVT.

J is TRBJ1-2 and V is TRBV27; the match to TRBD1 covers 7 bases. CDR1 is MNHEY, CDR2 SMNVEV, per germline (reference sequence). V trimming: 6 bases; J trimming: 6 bases; junction bases outside the gene matches: 13. The CDR3 loop spans 15 amino acids. The CDR3 loop is CASRLGGTVGHGYTF. CDR3 sequence (DNA): TGTGCCAGCAGATTAGGCGGGACAGTAGGTCATGGCTACACCTTC.

On this clone itself: This same CDR3 is encoded by further DNA sequences in the sample. This chain links TRBV9 with TRBJ1-6; no clear D gene. V shed 0 bases and J shed 7 bases, with 8 bases lying between them. Germline CDR1 is SGDLS and CDR2 is YYNGEE. The CDR3 has 14 residues. CDR3 in DNA: TGTGCCAGCAGCGTAGAGGGCTGGAATTCACCCCTCCACTTT. As protein: CASSVEGWNSPLHF.

Here the CDR3 DNA reads TGTGCCAGCAGCCAAGATAGGATAGGTCAGTTCTTC. The encoded protein is CASSQDRIGQFF. The chain has TRBV14 and TRBJ2-1; D gene uncertain. Germline V CDR1 and CDR2: SGHDN, FVKESK. The CDR3 spans 12 residues. Trimming cost V 0 bases and J 13 bases, with 10 bases left between them.

The V call is TRBV7-9, the J call TRBJ2-1, with 15 bases fitting TRBD2. The V gene end was trimmed by 4 bases and the J gene end by 0 bases; junction bases not matched to a gene: 7. Per germline, CDR1 SEHNR and CDR2 FQNEAQ (reference sequence). The CDR3 consists of 19 residues. The DNA for the CDR3 is TGTGCCAGCAGCTCCGGACTAGCGGGGGGGCAAAGCTCCTACAATGAGCAGTTCTTC. Its protein product is CASSSGLAGGQSSYNEQFF.

This clone came up a few times. This chain joins TRBV6-1 and TRBJ2-7; 9 bases agree with TRBD1. CDR3 length: 16 amino acids. V was pared by 4 bases and J by 7 bases, with 14 bases of the junction left unmatched. Germline CDR1 MNHNS, CDR2 SASEGT. CDR3 nucleotide sequence: TGTGCCAGCAGTGTGGGAGGGGGACAGGGCACCAGGGAGCAGTACTTC. Protein sequence: CASSVGGGQGTREQYF.

V usage is TRBV6-4 and J usage is TRBJ2-3; perhaps TRBD1 as D (6 bases). V dropped 6 bases and J dropped 6 bases, with 13 bases sitting between them. Germline V gene sequence: CDR1 MRHNA, CDR2 SNTAGT. CDR3 length: 13 amino acids. The DNA for the CDR3 is TGTGCCAGCAGCCAAGGGGGTTTCGATACGCAGTATTTT. Protein sequence: CASSQGGFDTQYF.

V is TRBV4-2 and J is TRBJ1-2, with a possible D match to TRBD1 (6 bases). Trimming pared 0 bases from V and 6 bases from J, leaving 11 bases between. Germline loops: CDR1 LGHNA, CDR2 YNFKEQ. CDR3 length: 14 amino acids. The CDR3 sequence is CASSQDRGAHGYTF. DNA of the CDR3: TGTGCCAGCAGCCAAGATCGGGGGGCACATGGCTACACCTTC.

This rearrangement joins TRBV12-5 to TRBJ2-7; no definite D call. The V end was cut by 1 base, the J end by 3 bases, with 7 bases between. The germline gives CDR1 LGHNT, CDR2 FRNRAP. The CDR3 runs 13 residues. CDR3 amino acids: CASGLANYYEQYF. CDR3 DNA: TGTGCTAGTGGTTTGGCCAATTACTACGAGCAGTACTTC.

The rearrangement joins TRBV6-5 to TRBJ1-6, with TRBD1 identical over 9 bases. CDR1 is MNHEY, CDR2 SVGAGI, per germline. J was trimmed by 7 bases and V by 7 bases; bases with no gene match: 8. This CDR3 is 15 amino acids long. The CDR3 region is CASTRSGTGNSPLHF. The DNA of the CDR3 is TGTGCCAGCACCAGATCCGGGACAGGGAATTCACCCCTCCACTTT.

This rearrangement joins TRBV6-2 or TRBV6-3 to TRBJ1-4, with a tentative D call TRBD1 (5 bases). V lost 4 bases and J lost 7, with 7 bases in between. The CDR3 has 12 residues. Germline CDR1 MNHEY, CDR2 SVGEGT. CDR3 sequence (DNA): TGTGCCAGCAGTTCGAGGGGTGAAAAACTGTTTTTT. Amino acid sequence: CASSSRGEKLFF.

V usage is TRBV7-9 and J usage is TRBJ1-4; TRBD1 matches 9 bases. CDR3 length equals 14 residues. V trimming: 3 bases; J trimming: 5 bases; junction bases outside the gene matches: 1. Germline loops: CDR1 SEHNR, CDR2 FQNEAQ (reference sequence). The CDR3 nucleotides read TGTGCCAGCAGCTTTGGACAGGGGAATGAAAAACTGTTTTTT. This sequence encodes CASSFGQGNEKLFF.

The chain combines TRBV7-6 with TRBJ2-7; D gene ambiguous. Trimming stripped 2 bases from V and 3 bases from J, with 11 bases between. The length of the CDR3 is 14 residues. CDR1 SGHVS and CDR2 FNYEAQ come from the germline V gene. The CDR3: CASSLKDAYYEQYF. The CDR3 DNA follows: TGTGCCAGCAGCTTAAAGGACGCATACTACGAGCAGTACTTC.

The gene calls are TRBV19 and TRBJ1-1; D ambiguous. Germline-derived CDR1 and CDR2 are LNHDA and SQIVND (reference sequence). The CDR3 has 15 residues. Trimming shortened V by 7 bases and J by 0 bases, and 15 bases separated the two germline ends. The CDR3 region is CASNSDGRMNTEAFF. DNA for the CDR3: TGTGCCAGTAACTCCGACGGACGTATGAACACTGAAGCTTTCTTT. The full variable domain, with the rest looked up from reference TRBV19 and TRBJ1-1, is DGGITQSPKYLFRKEGQNVTLSCEQNLNHDAMYWYRQDPGQGLRLIYYSQIVNDFQKGDIAEGYSVSREKKESFPLTVTSAQKNPTAFYLCASNSDGRMNTEAFFGQGTRLTVV.

The chain recombines TRBV5-1 with TRBJ1-2, with TRBD1 identical over 7 bases. CDR1 is SGHRS, CDR2 YFSETQ, per germline. This CDR3 comprises 17 residues. With 3 bases clipped from V and 8 bases from J, the junction kept 19 bases outside the gene matches. The CDR3 DNA reads as TGCGCCAGCAGCTCACATTCCGCGACAGGGACGTTAAGGGGCTACACCTTC. It specifies CASSSHSATGTLRGYTF.

J is TRBJ2-7 and V is TRBV20-1; D is undetermined. There are 11 residues in the CDR3. Germline lookup yields CDR1 DFQATT and CDR2 SNEGSKA (reference sequence). Trimming shortened V by 3 bases and J by 6 bases, and 9 bases separated the two germline ends. The CDR3 is CSASIRREQYF. The CDR3 bases are TGCAGTGCTAGTATCAGACGCGAGCAGTACTTC.

The chain couples TRBV7-3 to TRBJ2-3, with 8 positions matching TRBD2. With 2 bases clipped from V and 1 base from J, the junction kept 5 bases outside the gene matches. CDR1 and CDR2 (germline): SGHTA, FQGTGA. This CDR3 is 16 amino acids long. CDR3 sequence: CASSLGPSGRTDTQYF. The CDR3 nucleotides are TGTGCCAGCAGCTTAGGGCCTAGCGGGCGCACAGATACGCAGTATTTT. The entire variable domain, with the rest obtained from reference TRBV7-3 and TRBJ2-3, is as follows: GAGVSQTPSNKVTEKGKYVELRCDPISGHTALYWYRQSLGQGPEFLIYFQGTGAADDSGLPNDRFFAVRPEGSVSTLKIQRTERGDSAVYLCASSLGPSGRTDTQYFGPGTRLTVL.

This clone was counted between two and nine times. V is TRBV11-2 and J is TRBJ2-1; TRBD2 matches 8 bases. Germline V gives CDR1 SGHAT, CDR2 FQNNGV. The V segment lost 2 bases and the J segment 6 bases; nucleotides outside the gene matches: 6. The CDR3 runs to 15 residues. CDR3 region: CASSLNSGTGNEQFF. CDR3 DNA: TGTGCCAGCAGCTTAAATAGCGGGACGGGCAATGAGCAGTTCTTC.